The clone carrying this T cell receptor beta chain is a singleton in its sample. Its target is unknown. In the study's own analysis: Expanded CD8+ clones from patients, those larger than 1%, seldom had a match among published virus-specific TCRB sequences. TCRdb's copy holds only in-frame clones and misses some; the assay was immunoSEQ multiplex PCR. The V and J calls and the clone size are those of that table, but D and trimming were determined from the DNA. Here the sample spans about 20,000 clones, approximately 80% being singletons. This entry is derived from a study of somatic mutations in cytotoxic T cells in rheumatoid arthritis. Points from the study as a whole: No age-related increase in CD8+ clonality was seen in healthy controls, but one was seen in rheumatoid arthritis patients. Age-matched healthy controls and rheumatoid arthritis patients had CD8+ T-cell clonality that did not differ significantly.

CDR1 is SGHRS and CDR2 is YFSETQ in the germline V gene. The CDR3 sequence is 14 residues long. The V gene lost 0 bases and the J gene lost 3 bases, with 10 bases spanning the gap. The source is an adult with rheumatoid arthritis. The sample taken for sequencing was CD8+ T cells sorted from blood. The chain is built from TRBV5-1 and TRBJ2-7; D unclear. In DNA, the CDR3 is TGCGCCAGCAGCTTGGACCGGGTCGGCTACGAGCAGTACTTC. Its protein is CASSLDRVGYEQYF.